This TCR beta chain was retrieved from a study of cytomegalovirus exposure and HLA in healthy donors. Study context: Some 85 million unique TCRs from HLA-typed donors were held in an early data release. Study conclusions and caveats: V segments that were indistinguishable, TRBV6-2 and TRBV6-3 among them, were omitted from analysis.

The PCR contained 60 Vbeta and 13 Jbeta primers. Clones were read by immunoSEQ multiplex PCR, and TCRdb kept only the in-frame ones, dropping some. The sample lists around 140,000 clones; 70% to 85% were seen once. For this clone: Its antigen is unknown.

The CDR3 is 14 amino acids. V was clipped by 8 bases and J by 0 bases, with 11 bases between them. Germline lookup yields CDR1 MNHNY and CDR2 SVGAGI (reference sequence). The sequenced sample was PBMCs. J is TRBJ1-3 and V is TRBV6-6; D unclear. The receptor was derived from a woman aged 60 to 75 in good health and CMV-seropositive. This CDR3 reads CASPIVFSGNTIYF. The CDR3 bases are TGTGCCAGCCCCATAGTCTTCTCTGGAAACACCATATATTTT.